This T cell receptor beta chain emerged from a study of early T cells in non-severe SARS-CoV-2 infection. Across the study: RNA in bulk from unsorted whole blood was sequenced, and chains were unpaired.

The trim removed 6 bases at V and 2 bases at J, leaving 10 bases unmatched. This CDR3 has 16 residues. From germline, CDR1 is LGHDT and CDR2 YNNKEL (reference sequence). Turning to this clonotype: The target antigen is unknown.

Unique molecular identifiers were affixed to single, distinct cDNA molecules. Via MiXCR, TCRdb re-called the 5' RACE reads, giving one row per CDR3 protein. This table holds roughly 40,000 distinct CDR3 sequences, approximately 5.9% found once. General study findings and limits: VDJdb-based matching was biased toward anti-spike CD8 responses and missed private and CD4 specificities.

This chain links TRBV3-1 with TRBJ2-5; 9 bases fit TRBD1. The sample here was whole blood, taken at baseline. The origin of this receptor is an adult who was a healthcare worker with PCR-confirmed SARS-CoV-2 infection or an uninfected control (not recorded which). Here the CDR3 reads CASSEDPGQGQETQYF. The DNA for the CDR3 is TGTGCCAGCAGTGAAGATCCGGGACAGGGACAAGAGACCCAGTACTTC.